This TCR beta chain was captured by sequencing in a study of blood T cell repertoires in COVID-19. Study in general: PBMCs, B-cell-depleted T cells, or T cells were the source of the cDNA or gDNA that made up the material.

Participant-reported clinical history was the basis for cohort assignment. As originally analysed: Using reference gene primer amplification, nucleated cell counts were estimated. Using immunoSEQ multiplex PCR, the repertoire was profiled, and TCRdb retains in-frame clones only, with some absent. For V, J and clone size, that table is used; D and trimming come from the DNA. The table has approximately 240,000 clones, 90% to 95% seen once. Trimming cost V 7 bases and J 5 bases, with 8 bases left between them. The CDR3 is made up of 11 amino acids. Germline loops: CDR1 SNHLY, CDR2 FYNNEI. Sequenced sample: PBMCs or T cells enriched from blood (not recorded which). J is TRBJ1-2 and V is TRBV2, with D hard to call. This sequence was found in a young woman who had recovered from COVID-19. The chain's CDR3 is CASTDSYGYTF. CDR3 sequence (DNA): TGTGCCAGCACAGATTCATATGGCTACACCTTC.